These 16 T cell receptor beta chains originate from one sample sequenced in a study of blood T cell repertoires in COVID-19. TCRdb's table, derived via immunoSEQ multiplex PCR, lists solely in-frame clones and lacks some. The sample contains more than 95,000 clones, about 86% of which appear only once. The specimen sequenced was peripheral blood. Receptors originate from a human donor in a cohort sampled during active COVID-19.

The chain carries TRBV13 and TRBJ1-5; 11 bases line up with TRBD1. V shed 3 bases, J shed 7 bases, and the junction held 8 bases outside the gene matches. The CDR3 consists of 16 residues. Germline values: CDR1 PRHDT, CDR2 FYEKMQ (reference sequence). CDR3 protein: CASSFRTGGPSQPQHF. CDR3 sequence (DNA): TGTGCCAGCAGCTTCCGGACAGGGGGCCCTTCGCAGCCCCAGCATTTT.

This chain links TRBV6-2 or TRBV6-3 with TRBJ1-1; a weak D match, TRBD1 (5 bases). CDR1 is MNHEY and CDR2 is SVGEGT in the germline V gene. Trimming shortened V by 2 bases and J by 10 bases, and 11 bases separated the two germline ends. This CDR3 spans 12 amino acids. In DNA, the CDR3 is TGTGCCAGCAGTTACGGCAGGGATGGAGCTTTCTTT. Protein: CASSYGRDGAFF.

The gene calls are TRBV20-1 and TRBJ2-7; 9 bases agree with TRBD2. Germline V gene lookup returns CDR1 DFQATT and CDR2 SNEGSKA (reference sequence). CDR3 length equals 16 residues. V shed 3 bases and J 6 bases; nucleotides not matched to a gene: 15. CDR3 residues: CSASVGGGRALREQYF. The CDR3 DNA sequence: TGCAGTGCTAGTGTGGGGGGCGGGAGGGCCCTCCGCGAGCAGTACTTC.

V usage is TRBV5-4 and J usage is TRBJ1-4; maybe TRBD1 (6 bases). The length of the CDR3 is 14 residues. Deletions cut 4 bases from V and 7 bases from J, with 14 bases between. From germline, CDR1 is SGHNT and CDR2 YYREEE (reference sequence). The CDR3 nucleotides read TGTGCCAGCAGCAAGGACAGTCTGGGTGAAAAACTGTTTTTT. It encodes CASSKDSLGEKLFF.

This rearrangement joins TRBV23-1 to TRBJ2-7, with 10 bases aligning to TRBD1. TRBV23-1 is reported as an ORF; its role is uncertain. The CDR3 is 16 amino acids. Trimming took 2 bases from V and 1 from J; bases not matched to a gene: 5. CDR3 nucleotides: TGCGCCAGCAGTCAAAGGGGACAGGGGCCTTCCTACGAGCAGTACTTC. Its translation: CASSQRGQGPSYEQYF.

CDR3 sequence reads: CASSWAPGVENSPLHF. CDR3 nucleotide sequence: TGTGCCAGCAGCTGGGCCCCCGGGGTAGAGAATTCACCCCTCCACTTT. The chain links TRBV5-6 to TRBJ1-6, with unresolved D. Germline lookup yields CDR1 SGHDT and CDR2 YYEEEE. Trimming stripped 3 bases from V and 7 bases from J, with 17 bases between. This CDR3 contains 16 residues.

This clone appeared a few times. This rearrangement joins TRBV19 to TRBJ2-1; D call uncertain. The V end was cut by 5 bases, the J end by 4 bases, with 12 bases between. Germline CDR1 reads LNHDA; CDR2 reads SQIVND (reference sequence). The CDR3 totals 14 residues. The CDR3 region has the DNA TGTGCCAGTAGTTCACTATCAAAATACAATGAGCAGTTCTTC. Translation: CASSSLSKYNEQFF.

This clone was recorded a few times. The genes are TRBV7-6 and TRBJ2-5, with TRBD1 matching over 11 bases. Germline V gene data show CDR1 as SGHVS and CDR2 as FNYEAQ. With V trimmed by 6 bases and J by 4 bases, 10 bases remained unmatched. This CDR3 spans 16 amino acids. The CDR3 nucleotides are TGTGCCAGCAGTGTTTTCGAGGGGACAGGGGGAGAGACCCAGTACTTC. Encoded protein: CASSVFEGTGGETQYF.

The V gene is TRBV7-9, the J gene TRBJ2-3; maybe TRBD2 (6 bases). Germline assignment: CDR1 SEHNR and CDR2 FQNEAQ (reference sequence). Between the trimmed V and J ends, which lost 3 bases and 2 bases, there was a span of 9 bases. This CDR3 has 14 residues. CDR3: CASSLGGDTDTQYF. CDR3 DNA: TGTGCCAGCAGCTTGGGCGGGGACACAGATACGCAGTATTTT.

The gene calls are TRBV29-1 and TRBJ2-5, with a possible D match to TRBD2 (5 bases). The CDR3 length is 15 residues. V dropped 1 base and J dropped 2 bases, with 14 bases sitting between them. Germline V gene lookup returns CDR1 SQVTM and CDR2 ANQGSEA. Written as DNA, the CDR3 is TGCAGCGTTGAAGTTATCCCCGGACTGCAAGAGACCCAGTACTTC. Amino acid sequence: CSVEVIPGLQETQYF.

The rearrangement joins TRBV5-1 to TRBJ1-1; 9 bases agree with TRBD1. The CDR3 sequence is 15 residues long. After removal of 4 bases from V and 5 bases from J, the junction contained 9 bases not matched to a gene. Looked up from germline, CDR1 is SGHRS and CDR2 is YFSETQ. CDR3 loop: CASSPRTGERTEAFF. The CDR3 DNA reads TGCGCCAGCAGCCCTAGGACAGGGGAAAGGACTGAAGCTTTCTTT.

The chain links TRBV20-1 to TRBJ1-2, with 10 bases matching TRBD1. The CDR3 covers 13 residues. Germline CDR1 reads DFQATT; CDR2 reads SNEGSKA (reference sequence). The V segment lost 3 bases and the J segment 7 bases; nucleotides outside the gene matches: 5. The chain's CDR3 is CSASETGGSGYTF. CDR3 bases: TGCAGTGCTAGTGAGACAGGGGGCAGTGGCTACACCTTC.

The V call is TRBV9, the J call TRBJ1-4; 8 bases agree with TRBD1. Germline CDR1 and CDR2: SGDLS and YYNGEE. Germline trimming cut 3 bases from V and 2 bases from J; bases unmatched to any gene: 3. The CDR3 has 15 amino acids. This CDR3 reads CASSGRTGTNEKLFF. Here the CDR3 DNA reads TGTGCCAGCAGCGGACGGACAGGGACTAATGAAAAACTGTTTTTT.

CDR3 amino acids: CASSLTGNTEAFF. CDR3 coding DNA: TGTGCCAGCAGTCTGACAGGGAACACTGAAGCTTTCTTT. The V gene is TRBV12-3 or TRBV12-4, the J gene TRBJ1-1; perhaps TRBD1 as D (6 bases). V was trimmed by 5 bases and J by 1 base, leaving 8 bases between them. CDR3 size: 13 residues.

CDR3 amino acids: CASSSTRQGSMEAFF. The CDR3 DNA reads as TGCGCCAGCAGCTCGACCCGACAGGGAAGTATGGAAGCTTTCTTT. This sequence joins TRBV5-1 and TRBJ1-1, with 7 bases lining up with TRBD1. The germline V gene encodes CDR1 SGHRS and CDR2 YFSETQ. This CDR3 has 15 residues. After removal of 3 bases from V and 8 bases from J, the junction contained 13 bases not matched to a gene.

This sequence joins TRBV30 and TRBJ2-3; a possible D gene is TRBD2 (6 bases). The ends were cut back, 2 bases at V and 1 base at J, with 10 bases in the middle. The CDR3 loop spans 14 amino acids. Germline-derived CDR1 and CDR2 are GTSNPN and SVGIG (reference sequence). CDR3 sequence reads: CAWSWRDGTDTQYF. The CDR3 nucleotides read TGTGCCTGGAGTTGGAGGGACGGCACAGATACGCAGTATTTT.